One and the same sample provided the 5 T cell receptor beta chains below, sequenced in a study of T cells in Graves' hyperthyroidism and ophthalmopathy. Amplification of TCR beta CDR3 regions was performed using RNA transcripts as template. First-round RT-PCR of the TCR CDR3 relied on the HTBI primer set. MiXCR, applied by TCRdb to the multiplex PCR reads, yields one record per CDR3 protein. The table lists 600,000 to 850,000 distinct CDR3 sequences, roughly a sixth of them singletons. Specimen: blood. The receptors derive from a woman aged 45-65 years with Graves' hyperthyroidism that later progressed to Graves' ophthalmopathy.

This clonotype was seen ten or more times. The chain links TRBV7-9 to TRBJ2-1; 9 nucleotides line up with TRBD2. The trim removed 7 bases at V and 3 bases at J, leaving 7 bases unmatched. The CDR3 loop spans 15 amino acids. The germline gives CDR1 SEHNR, CDR2 FQNEAQ (reference sequence). CDR3 region: CASTPASGDYNEQFF. The CDR3 DNA follows: TGTGCCAGCACCCCGGCTAGCGGGGACTACAATGAGCAGTTCTTC.

The sample holds many counts of this clonotype. The chain has TRBV18 and TRBJ1-1; a possible D gene is TRBD1 (5 bases). V was pared by 3 bases and J by 1 base, with 9 bases between. The CDR3 has 14 amino acids. The germline V gene has CDR1 KGHSH and CDR2 LQKENI. The CDR3 coding sequence is TGTGCCAGCTCACCTTTACAGGAGAACACTGAAGCTTTCTTT. Encoded protein: CASSPLQENTEAFF.

Ten or more counts support this clonotype. This chain joins TRBV7-8 and TRBJ1-1; 8 nucleotides agree with TRBD1. V shed 1 base and J 4 bases; nucleotides not matched to a gene: 5. Germline V lookup: CDR1 SGHVS, CDR2 FQNEAQ. The CDR3 loop spans 15 amino acids. CDR3 sequence reads: CASSLDQGARTEAFF. In DNA form, the CDR3 reads TGTGCCAGCAGCTTAGACCAGGGGGCCCGCACTGAAGCTTTCTTT.

This clonotype was counted many times. V usage is TRBV27 and J usage is TRBJ2-3; TRBD2 is a possible D gene (5 bases). This CDR3 has 13 residues. V was shortened by 8 bases and J by 2 bases, with 11 bases between the two germline ends. Germline lookup yields CDR1 MNHEY and CDR2 SMNVEV (reference sequence). CDR3 DNA: TGTGCCAGCGGGAGACTACACACAGATACGCAGTATTTT. Protein: CASGRLHTDTQYF.

The rearrangement uses TRBV2 and TRBJ2-5, with unresolved D. CDR1 SNHLY and CDR2 FYNNEI come from the germline V gene. CDR3 size: 17 residues. V was pared by 6 bases and J by 6 bases, with 26 bases between. The CDR3 region has the DNA TGTGCCAGCAGCCACCCCCCGGCGGCAAACTACTTCCAGACCCAGTACTTC. This translates into CASSHPPAANYFQTQYF.